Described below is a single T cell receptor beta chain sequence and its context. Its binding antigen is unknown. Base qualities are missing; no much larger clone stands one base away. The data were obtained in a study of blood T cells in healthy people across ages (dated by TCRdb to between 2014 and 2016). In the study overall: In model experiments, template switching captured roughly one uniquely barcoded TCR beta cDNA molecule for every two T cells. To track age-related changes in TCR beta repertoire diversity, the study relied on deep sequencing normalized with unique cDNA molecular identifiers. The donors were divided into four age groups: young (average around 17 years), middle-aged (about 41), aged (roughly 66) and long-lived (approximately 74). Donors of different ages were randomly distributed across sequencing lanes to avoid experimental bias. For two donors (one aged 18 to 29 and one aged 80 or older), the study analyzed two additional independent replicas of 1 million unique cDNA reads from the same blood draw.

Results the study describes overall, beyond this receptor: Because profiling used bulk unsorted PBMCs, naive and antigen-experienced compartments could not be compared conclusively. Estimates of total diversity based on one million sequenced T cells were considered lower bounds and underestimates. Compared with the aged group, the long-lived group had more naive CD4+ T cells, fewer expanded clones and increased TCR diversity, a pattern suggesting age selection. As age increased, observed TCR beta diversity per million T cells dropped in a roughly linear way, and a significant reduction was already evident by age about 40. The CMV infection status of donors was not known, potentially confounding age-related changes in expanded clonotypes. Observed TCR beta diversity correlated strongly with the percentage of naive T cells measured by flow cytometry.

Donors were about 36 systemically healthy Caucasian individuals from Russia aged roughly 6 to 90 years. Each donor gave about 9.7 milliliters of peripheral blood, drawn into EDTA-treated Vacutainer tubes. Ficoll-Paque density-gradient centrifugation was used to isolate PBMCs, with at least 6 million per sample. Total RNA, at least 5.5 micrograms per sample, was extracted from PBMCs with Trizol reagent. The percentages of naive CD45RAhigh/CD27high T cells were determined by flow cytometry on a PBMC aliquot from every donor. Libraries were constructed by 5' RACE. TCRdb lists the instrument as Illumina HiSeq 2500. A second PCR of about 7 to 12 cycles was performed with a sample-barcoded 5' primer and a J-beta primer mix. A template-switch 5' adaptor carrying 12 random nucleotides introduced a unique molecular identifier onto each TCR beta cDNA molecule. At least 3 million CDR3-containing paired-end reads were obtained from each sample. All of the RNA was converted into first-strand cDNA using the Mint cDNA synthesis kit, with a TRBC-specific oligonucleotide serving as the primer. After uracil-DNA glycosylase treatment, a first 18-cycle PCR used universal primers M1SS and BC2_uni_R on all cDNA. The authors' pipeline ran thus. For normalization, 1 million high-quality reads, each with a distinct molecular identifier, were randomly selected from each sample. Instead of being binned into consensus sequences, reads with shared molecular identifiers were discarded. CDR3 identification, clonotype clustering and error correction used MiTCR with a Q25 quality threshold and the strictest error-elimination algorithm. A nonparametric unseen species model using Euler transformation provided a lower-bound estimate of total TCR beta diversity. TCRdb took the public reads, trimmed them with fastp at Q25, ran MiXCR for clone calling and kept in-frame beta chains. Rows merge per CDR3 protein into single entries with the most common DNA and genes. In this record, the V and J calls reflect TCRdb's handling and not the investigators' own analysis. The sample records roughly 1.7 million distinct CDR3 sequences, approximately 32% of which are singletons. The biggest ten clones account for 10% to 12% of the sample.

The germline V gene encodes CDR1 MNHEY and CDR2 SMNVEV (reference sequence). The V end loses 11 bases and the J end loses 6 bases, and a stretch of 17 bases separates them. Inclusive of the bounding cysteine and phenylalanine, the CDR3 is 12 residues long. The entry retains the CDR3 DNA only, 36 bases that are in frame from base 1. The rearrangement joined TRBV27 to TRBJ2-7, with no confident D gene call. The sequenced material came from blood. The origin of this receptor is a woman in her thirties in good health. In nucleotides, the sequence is TGTGCCGTTATCGCGGCGGTGGGCGAGCAGTACTTC. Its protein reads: CAVIAAVGEQYF.